The 30 T cell receptor beta chains in this list originate from one sample, sequenced in a study of blood T cells in healthy people across ages (dated by TCRdb to between 2014 and 2017). To prepare the library, 5' RACE was applied. A second PCR of 7 to 11 cycles was performed with a sample-barcoded 5' primer and a J-beta primer mix. The raw public data were reprocessed by TCRdb itself: fastp quality trimming at Q25, MiXCR clonotype calling, in-frame beta chains only. Every distinct CDR3 protein forms one entry, paired with its most common genes and DNA. The sample table lists around 1,900,000 distinct CDR3 sequences, approximately 39% of them with a count of one. Together, the top ten hold roughly 24% of the sample. Sequenced input: blood. The receptor source for this set is a human donor in good health.

Comments on this clonotype: This may arise from a read error, as a much more abundant clone is one base away. The CDR3 sequence: CASSLVPPGGANEQYF. CDR3 in DNA: TGTGCCAGCAGCTTAGTTCCCCCCGGGGGGGCCAATGAGCAGTACTTC. This sequence joins TRBV7-6 and TRBJ2-4; 8 bases are a match to TRBD2. The CDR3 is 16 amino acids. V lost 1 base to trimming and J lost 13 bases; unmatched junction nucleotides: 15. Germline CDR1 reads SGHVS; CDR2 reads FNYEAQ.

This clonotype was picked up a small number of times. The chain employs TRBV12-3 or TRBV12-4 and TRBJ2-3, with TRBD2 identical over 8 bases. V was clipped by 3 bases and J by 2 bases; unmatched bases: 7. The CDR3 covers 16 residues. The CDR3 DNA reads as TGTGCCAGCAGTTTCCTTCCTAGCGGGTCCACAGATACGCAGTATTTT. Translation gives CASSFLPSGSTDTQYF.

This clonotype was seen more than once but under ten times. V is TRBV4-3 and J is TRBJ2-1, with D unclear. V gave up 1 base and J gave up 8 bases, with 9 bases separating them. CDR3 length: 13 amino acids. Germline CDR1 and CDR2: LGHNA and YSLEER. CDR3 sequence: CASSQGFGDEQFF. The CDR3 region has the DNA TGCGCCAGCAGCCAAGGCTTTGGGGATGAGCAGTTCTTC.

The chain employs TRBV27 and TRBJ2-5, with D possibly TRBD1 on 6 matching bases. Germline CDR1 and CDR2: MNHEY and SMNVEV (reference sequence). Trimming cost V 6 bases and J 4 bases, with 18 bases left between them. The CDR3 totals 15 residues. CDR3 DNA sequence: TGTGCCAGCAGCATGCTAGCAAGGGGGTCAGAGACCCAGTACTTC. Encoded protein: CASSMLARGSETQYF.

V gene TRBV29-1 combines with J gene TRBJ1-1, with 9 bases that match TRBD1. Looked up from germline, CDR1 is SQVTM and CDR2 is ANQGSEA. This CDR3 has 15 residues. V dropped 4 bases and J dropped 3; count of bases not matched to a gene: 9. The DNA of the CDR3 is TGCAGCGTTGGATGGACAGGGGAGCGAGACACTGAAGCTTTCTTT. The encoded protein is CSVGWTGERDTEAFF.

This clonotype appeared a few times. CDR3 sequence: CASSPPFGAQAFF. For the CDR3, the DNA is TGTGCCAGCAGCCCGCCGTTTGGGGCGCAAGCTTTCTTT. The chain employs TRBV7-2 and TRBJ1-1; maybe TRBD1 (5 bases). The germline gives CDR1 SGHTA, CDR2 FQGNSA. V lost 5 bases to trimming and J lost 9 bases, with 16 bases between them. The CDR3 sequence is 13 residues long. The variable domain in full, completed from reference TRBV7-2 and TRBJ1-1, reads GAGVSQSPSNKVTEKGKDVELRCDPISGHTALYWYRQSLGQGLEFLIYFQGNSAPDKSGLPSDRFSAERTGGSVSTLTIQRTQQEDSAVYLCASSPPFGAQAFFGQGTRLTVV.

This clonotype has more than one count but fewer than ten. The genes are TRBV11-2 and TRBJ1-1; D not certain. Germline CDR1 reads SGHAT; CDR2 reads FQNNGV. Trimming took 5 bases from V and 10 from J, leaving 14 bases between them. The CDR3 consists of 12 residues. The CDR3 DNA reads TGTGCCAGCAGCCCCGCGGGATCGGGAGCTTTCTTT. It encodes CASSPAGSGAFF.

This sequence joins TRBV21-1 and TRBJ1-2; the D call in the table, TRBD1, was not verified against the DNA. TRBV21-1 is a listed pseudogene. CDR3 size: 15 residues. This chain's CDR3 is CASSKVPQGIDGYTF. CDR3 DNA: TGTGCCAGCAGCAAAGTACCACAGGGGATCGATGGCTACACCTTC.

In its sample, this clonotype was seen a few times. J is TRBJ2-4 and V is TRBV5-6, with D unresolved. CDR1 and CDR2 (germline): SGHDT, YYEEEE. This CDR3 comprises 15 residues. The V and J ends lost 4 bases and 0 bases respectively, with 11 bases between them. CDR3 bases: TGTGCCAGCAGCCATATCTTGATAGCCAAAAACATTCAGTACTTC. Its protein is CASSHILIAKNIQYF.

Remarks on this clonotype: A read error is possible here, since a much larger clone lies one base away. The gene calls are TRBV29-1 and TRBJ2-7, with 9 positions matching TRBD2. The ends lost 6 bases at V and 3 bases at J; junction bases unmatched: 6. This CDR3 is built from 13 residues. CDR1 is SQVTM, CDR2 ANQGSEA, per germline. The CDR3 is CSVSGTSRYEQYF. CDR3 bases: TGCAGCGTCTCGGGGACTAGCCGCTACGAGCAGTACTTC.

This rearrangement joins TRBV5-1 to TRBJ1-2, with TRBD1 identical over 8 bases. Germline V gives CDR1 SGHRS, CDR2 YFSETQ. The CDR3 is 15 residues long. Trimming took 4 bases from V and 10 from J; bases not matched to a gene: 15. As DNA, the CDR3 is TGCGCCAGCAGCGGATTGACAGGGGCGGTTGGGGCCTACACCTTC. This sequence encodes CASSGLTGAVGAYTF.

This clonotype was detected a few times. The V and J genes are TRBV6-6 and TRBJ1-1; perhaps TRBD1 as D (5 bases). The V end was cut by 0 bases, the J end by 9 bases, with 14 bases between. The CDR3 covers 14 residues. Germline assignment: CDR1 MNHNY and CDR2 SVGAGI (reference sequence). Written as DNA, the CDR3 is TGTGCCAGCAGTTACTCTTGGGGGGACCTGAAAGCTTTCTTT. This encodes CASSYSWGDLKAFF.

This clonotype was observed at least ten times. The chain joins TRBV7-2 to TRBJ2-5, with D possibly TRBD2 on 5 matching bases. The germline V gene has CDR1 SGHTA and CDR2 FQGNSA. V shed 6 bases and J shed 2 bases, with 10 bases lying between them. The CDR3 loop spans 13 amino acids. CDR3 nucleotide sequence: TGTGCCAGCAGTTTTACGGGGCAAGAGACCCAGTACTTC. It encodes CASSFTGQETQYF.

This chain uses TRBV10-3 with TRBJ2-1; TRBD2 agrees at 9 bases. Germline V gene sequence: CDR1 ENHRY, CDR2 SYGVKD. V lost 7 bases and J lost 10; bases outside the gene matches: 8. The CDR3 has 13 residues. The CDR3 spells CAIKTSGGGEQFF. The DNA of the CDR3 is TGTGCCATCAAGACTAGCGGCGGTGGAGAGCAGTTCTTC.

There are a few counts of this clonotype. J is TRBJ2-1 and V is TRBV20-1; 7 bases agree with TRBD1. The J segment lost 2 bases and the V segment lost 3 bases, leaving 7 bases of the junction unmatched. Germline V gene sequence: CDR1 DFQATT, CDR2 SNEGSKA (reference sequence). The CDR3 has 15 amino acids. CDR3 DNA sequence: TGCAGTGCTAGTAGGGTGACAGGGCCCTACAATGAGCAGTTCTTC. Translated, it gives CSASRVTGPYNEQFF.

The table lists this clonotype with a count of one. J is TRBJ1-6 and V is TRBV7-2; D is uncertain. Germline V gene data show CDR1 as SGHTA and CDR2 as FQGNSA. The CDR3 is 17 amino acids. V was cut by 5 bases and J by 0 bases, with 14 bases left in between. The CDR3 sequence is CASSPRSASSYNSPLHF. The CDR3, as DNA: TGTGCCAGCAGCCCGCGATCGGCATCCTCCTATAATTCACCCCTCCACTTT. Drawing the rest from reference TRBV7-2 and TRBJ1-6, the complete variable domain is GAGVSQSPSNKVTEKGKDVELRCDPISGHTALYWYRQSLGQGLEFLIYFQGNSAPDKSGLPSDRFSAERTGGSVSTLTIQRTQQEDSAVYLCASSPRSASSYNSPLHFGNGTRLTVT.

The gene calls are TRBV18 and TRBJ2-4; D may match TRBD1 or TRBD2 (5 bases each). The assigned J gene may be wrong: the sequence end matches TRBJ2-7 better. Germline V gene lookup returns CDR1 KGHSH and CDR2 LQKENI. The CDR3 runs to 17 residues. CDR3 protein: CASSRLEPGSIAYEQYF. CDR3 nucleotide sequence: TGTGCCAGCTCACGACTGGAGCCAGGGAGTATAGCGTACGAGCAGTACTTC.

The rearrangement uses TRBV12-3 or TRBV12-4 and TRBJ1-5, with D unclear. The CDR3 is made up of 13 amino acids. The V and J ends lost 5 bases and 3 bases respectively, with 8 bases between them. CDR3 sequence (DNA): TGTGCCAGCAGTGCGGGATACAATCAGCCCCAGCATTTT. It yields the protein CASSAGYNQPQHF.

This chain joins TRBV24-1 and TRBJ1-1, with TRBD1 identical over 11 bases. The CDR3 length is 16 residues. V lost 7 bases, J lost 1 base, and 7 bases stayed unmatched. Germline CDR1 reads KGHDR; CDR2 reads SFDVKD. The CDR3 protein is CATRGGTGGTNTEAFF. The DNA of the CDR3 is TGTGCCACCAGAGGCGGGACAGGGGGTACGAACACTGAAGCTTTCTTT.

V gene TRBV2 combines with J gene TRBJ2-2; D unclear. The length of the CDR3 is 10 residues. V gave up 8 bases and J gave up 4 bases, with 2 bases separating them. The germline V gene encodes CDR1 SNHLY and CDR2 FYNNEI. CDR3 sequence reads: CASRTGELFF. Written as DNA, the CDR3 is TGTGCCAGCCGCACCGGGGAGCTGTTTTTT.

This clonotype showed up just a few times. This chain connects TRBV5-1 to TRBJ2-1; D gene ambiguous. Germline CDR1 is SGHRS and CDR2 is YFSETQ. The CDR3 is 15 residues long. Trimming cost V 0 bases and J 7 bases, with 14 bases left between them. In DNA form, the CDR3 reads TGCGCCAGCAGCTTGGGTACCTCTACAGTGAATGAGCAGTTCTTC. Amino acid sequence: CASSLGTSTVNEQFF.

The genes are TRBV29-1 and TRBJ2-1; 7 bases are a match to TRBD2. The CDR3 totals 13 residues. The V gene end was trimmed by 4 bases and the J gene end by 5 bases; junction bases not matched to a gene: 5. Germline CDR1 is SQVTM and CDR2 is ANQGSEA. The CDR3 DNA sequence: TGCAGCGTTGGAGCGGGACCGAACAATGAGCAGTTCTTC. Protein product: CSVGAGPNNEQFF.

The chain recombines TRBV5-1 with TRBJ2-3, with D possibly TRBD1 on 5 matching bases. There are 15 residues in the CDR3. CDR1 is SGHRS and CDR2 is YFSETQ in the germline V gene. V dropped 8 bases and J dropped 0 bases, with 16 bases sitting between them. CDR3 loop: CASEQTGLSTDTQYF. The CDR3 bases are TGCGCCAGTGAACAAACAGGCCTTAGCACAGATACGCAGTATTTT.

V gene TRBV20-1 combines with J gene TRBJ2-3, with D perhaps TRBD2 (6 bases). Trimming cost V 3 bases and J 11 bases, with 15 bases left between them. CDR1 and CDR2 (germline): DFQATT, SNEGSKA (reference sequence). CDR3 size: 12 residues. The CDR3 nucleotides read TGCAGTGCTAGGGGAGGCCCTATTATGCAGTATTTT. This translates into CSARGGPIMQYF.

This rearrangement joins TRBV5-1 to TRBJ1-1, with D possibly matching TRBD1 (5 bases). CDR1 SGHRS and CDR2 YFSETQ come from the germline V gene. V lost 5 bases and J lost 1, with 12 bases in between. This CDR3 has 14 amino acids. The CDR3 protein is CASRGGGTNTEAFF. DNA for the CDR3: TGCGCCAGCAGGGGGGGAGGGACGAACACTGAAGCTTTCTTT.

This clonotype was found a few times. The chain recombines TRBV7-2 with TRBJ2-3; 7 bases line up with TRBD1. This CDR3 has 15 residues. With 4 bases clipped from V and 3 bases from J, the junction kept 7 bases outside the gene matches. From germline, CDR1 is SGHTA and CDR2 FQGNSA. CDR3 sequence reads: CASSSPTGVTDTQYF. The CDR3 region has the DNA TGTGCCAGCAGCTCCCCTACAGGGGTGACAGATACGCAGTATTTT. The full variable domain, with the rest looked up from reference TRBV7-2 and TRBJ2-3, is GAGVSQSPSNKVTEKGKDVELRCDPISGHTALYWYRQSLGQGLEFLIYFQGNSAPDKSGLPSDRFSAERTGGSVSTLTIQRTQQEDSAVYLCASSSPTGVTDTQYFGPGTRLTVL.

V gene TRBV20-1 combines with J gene TRBJ1-1, with 7 positions matching TRBD1. The CDR3 runs to 14 residues. V shed 3 bases and J 1 base; nucleotides not matched to a gene: 5. Germline V gene data show CDR1 as DFQATT and CDR2 as SNEGSKA (reference sequence). The CDR3 here is CSARTTGANTEAFF. CDR3 bases: TGCAGTGCTAGGACTACAGGGGCGAACACTGAAGCTTTCTTT.

The V and J genes are TRBV5-1 and TRBJ2-4; D perhaps matches TRBD2 (7 bases). CDR3 length: 13 residues. In germline, CDR1 is SGHRS, CDR2 YFSETQ. The V end lost 0 bases, the J end lost 9 bases, and 10 bases lay between the germline ends. The CDR3 nucleotides are TGCGCCAGCAGCTTGGACAGGGAGGGCATTCAGTACTTC. Its translation: CASSLDREGIQYF.

In this sample, this clonotype turned up many times. J is TRBJ2-7 and V is TRBV5-4; TRBD1 is a possible D gene (6 bases). The CDR3 sequence is 13 residues long. V lost 4 bases and J 3 bases, leaving 11 bases between the germline ends. The germline V gene has CDR1 SGHNT and CDR2 YYREEE (reference sequence). CDR3 coding DNA: TGTGCCAGCAGCAGAGGGGGTAACTACGAGCAGTACTTC. Residues: CASSRGGNYEQYF.

This clonotype was seen a handful of times. Relative to the germline gene, one junction end is altered; a read error may explain this. This sequence joins TRBV12-3 or TRBV12-4 and TRBJ2-7, with 8 bases aligning to TRBD1. The length of the CDR3 is 15 residues. CDR3 region: CTSSRDRGASYEQYF. The CDR3 nucleotides are TGTACCAGCAGCCGCGACAGGGGAGCCTCCTACGAGCAGTACTTC.